This TCR beta chain was identified during a study of T cell responses to AZD1222 COVID-19 vaccine. Study at large: Second-dose groups at about 4 or about 12 weeks were pooled.

Sequencing was performed with immunoSEQ multiplex PCR; in TCRdb, only in-frame clones are kept and a portion is missing. The sample records 95,000 to 150,000 clones, around 91% being singletons. V gave up 6 bases and J gave up 7 bases; unmatched junction bases: 7. The CDR3 consists of 13 residues. Germline loops: CDR1 MNHEY, CDR2 SVGAGI. This clonotype originated in an adult in good health. The chain joins TRBV6-5 to TRBJ1-2; 8 bases line up with TRBD1. The starting material was peripheral blood, obtained on day 0 of AZD1222 vaccination. The CDR3 nucleotides are TGTGCCAGCAGGGGGACAGGCTGGGGTGGCTACACCTTC. As protein: CASRGTGWGGYTF.